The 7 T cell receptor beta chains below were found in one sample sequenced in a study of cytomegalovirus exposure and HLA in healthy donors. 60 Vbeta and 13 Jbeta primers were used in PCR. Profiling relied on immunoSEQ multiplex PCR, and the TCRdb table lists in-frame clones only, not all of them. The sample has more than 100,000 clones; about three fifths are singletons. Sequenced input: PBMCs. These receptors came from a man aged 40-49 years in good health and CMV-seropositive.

The chain's CDR3 is CASCKTGNTEAFF. CDR3 DNA: TGTGCCAGCTGCAAAACAGGGAACACTGAAGCTTTCTTT. The chain has TRBV2 and TRBJ1-1; D is perhaps TRBD1 (5 bases). This CDR3 comprises 13 residues. The V and J ends lost 8 bases and 1 base respectively, with 11 bases between them. The germline V gene encodes CDR1 SNHLY and CDR2 FYNNEI.

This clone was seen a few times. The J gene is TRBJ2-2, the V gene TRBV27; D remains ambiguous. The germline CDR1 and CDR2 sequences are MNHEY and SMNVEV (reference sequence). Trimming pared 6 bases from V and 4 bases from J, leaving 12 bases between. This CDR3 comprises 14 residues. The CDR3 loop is CASSHFPRTGELFF. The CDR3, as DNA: TGTGCCAGCAGCCACTTCCCCCGCACCGGGGAGCTGTTTTTT.

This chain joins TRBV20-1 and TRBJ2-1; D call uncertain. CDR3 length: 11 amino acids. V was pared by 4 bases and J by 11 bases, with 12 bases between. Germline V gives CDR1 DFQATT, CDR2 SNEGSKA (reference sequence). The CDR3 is CSAKPGFQQFF. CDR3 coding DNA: TGCAGTGCTAAGCCGGGTTTTCAGCAGTTCTTC.

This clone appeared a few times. The CDR3 DNA reads TGTGCCAGCAGTTACCCCGGGGCCCCGGGACAGGGAAGCTACACCTTC. Translation gives CASSYPGAPGQGSYTF. The chain uses TRBV6-5 and TRBJ1-2, with 9 bases identical to TRBD1. Germline loops: CDR1 MNHEY, CDR2 SVGAGI. CDR3 size: 16 residues. Trimming at V came to 2 bases and at J to 9 bases, leaving 13 bases not matched to a gene.

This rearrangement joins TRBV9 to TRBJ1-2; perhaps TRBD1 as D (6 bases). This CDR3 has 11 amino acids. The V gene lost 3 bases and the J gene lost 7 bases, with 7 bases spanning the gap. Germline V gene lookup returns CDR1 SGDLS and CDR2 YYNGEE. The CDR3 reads CASSDRVGYTF. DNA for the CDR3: TGTGCCAGCAGCGACAGGGTTGGCTACACCTTC.

The CDR3 loop reads CASSEWAHLTYEQYF. The CDR3, as DNA: TGTGCCAGCAGTGAATGGGCCCACCTAACCTACGAGCAGTACTTC. The chain carries TRBV6-1 and TRBJ2-7; D is unresolved. Germline assignment: CDR1 MNHNS and CDR2 SASEGT. The germline V and J ends were trimmed by 2 bases and 2 bases, with 13 bases remaining between them. The CDR3 runs to 15 residues.

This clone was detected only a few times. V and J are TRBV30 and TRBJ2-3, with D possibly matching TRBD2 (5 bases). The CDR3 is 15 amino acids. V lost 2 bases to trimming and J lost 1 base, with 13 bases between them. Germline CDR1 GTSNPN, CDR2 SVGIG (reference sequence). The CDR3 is CAWSTGGLGTDTQYF. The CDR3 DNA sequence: TGTGCCTGGAGTACCGGAGGTTTGGGCACAGATACGCAGTATTTT. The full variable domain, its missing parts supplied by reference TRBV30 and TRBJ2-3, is SQTIHQWPATLVQPVGSPLSLECTVEGTSNPNLYWYRQAAGRGLQLLFYSVGIGQISSEVPQNLSASRPQDRQFILSSKKLLLSDSGFYLCAWSTGGLGTDTQYFGPGTRLTVL.